This T cell receptor beta chain is from a study of T cell changes during pregnancy in multiple sclerosis (dated 2019 in TCRdb). About the investigation overall: The study looked at changes in the T cell repertoire across pregnancy in women with multiple sclerosis.

A word on this clone: Its binding antigen is unknown. No base qualities exist here, and no much larger clone lies one base off it.

Library construction relied on the immunoSEQ multiplex PCR assay. TCRdb took this table from immuneACCESS and kept in-frame rearrangements with V and J called. Such tables lack part of the clones; where checked against another copy, unresolved V genes explain under half of the gap, and the rest is unexplained. The table for this sample lists about 43,000 clones; about 90% of them were counted only once. Of the sample, 4.5% to 5.5% falls within the top ten clones. The source material was peripheral blood, sampled in the second trimester of pregnancy. The sequence was obtained from a female donor in good health, enrolled as a control in a pregnancy study.

The encoded CDR3 is CASSLEGRGNEKLFF. The nucleotides read TGTGCCAGCAGCTTGGAAGGAAGGGGTAATGAAAAACTGTTTTTT. The sequence joins TRBV5-8 to TRBJ1-4; the D segment could be TRBD1, given 5 matching bases. CDR1 SGHTS and CDR2 YDEGEE were looked up in the germline V gene. A distance of 10 bases separates the germline ends of V and J, which lose 0 bases and 4 bases respectively. From its cysteine to its phenylalanine, the CDR3 spans 15 amino acids. Only the CDR3 DNA is retained, 45 bases long and in frame from the first base. Reference TRBV5-8 and TRBJ1-4 proteins supply the regions before and after the CDR3; the full variable domain is: EAGVTQSPTHLIKTRGQQATLRCSPISGHTSVYWYQQALGLGLQFLLWYDEGEERNRGNFPPRFSGRQFPNYSSELNVNALELEDSALYLCASSLEGRGNEKLFFGSGTQLSVL.